This T cell receptor beta chain was observed in a study of blood T cell repertoires in COVID-19. Across the study: The United States, Italy and Spain were the sources of the acute and convalescent COVID-19 samples.

CDR3 length: 15 residues. Per germline, CDR1 SGHRS and CDR2 YFSETQ. V was trimmed by 0 bases and J by 0 bases, leaving 7 bases between them. In the original processing: Reference gene primers were amplified, and this amplification served to estimate nucleated cell counts. The method was immunoSEQ multiplex PCR; TCRdb's version includes in-frame clones alone and lacks a portion of them. V, J and clone size derive from that table, while D and trimming were established from the DNA sequence. Among about 270,000 clones, about nine tenths were seen once, and the ten largest hold just under 9%. The source of this sequence is a middle-aged man with active or convalescent COVID-19. The specimen sequenced was peripheral blood. This sequence joins TRBV5-1 and TRBJ2-1; no clear D. CDR3 region: CASSLDVSSYNEQFF. The CDR3 region has the DNA TGCGCCAGCAGCTTGGATGTGAGCTCCTACAATGAGCAGTTCTTC.